This T cell receptor beta chain was identified during a study of human T cells and chemical hapten exposure (dated by TCRdb to about 2021). With respect to the entire study: For sensitization, 2% DPC in acetone was applied to a 2 cm by 2 cm area of upper inner arm skin. Patients additionally received weekly therapeutic DPC doses to the scalp throughout the approximately 22-week study period. Peripheral blood TCR repertoire changes were tracked in vivo in alopecia patients during primary and secondary sensitization to the hapten diphenylcyclopropenone (DPC). Under 30 alopecia patients gave blood for TCR sequencing at one to four time points (pre-sensitization, 2, 6 and 24 weeks). Blood samples were taken from patients before sensitization (week 0) and then at 2, 6 and about 24 weeks after DPC sensitization. Patch testing was performed on the upper back with Finn chambers containing 0.01% DPC, and the patch tests were scored after 6 days according to International Contact Dermatitis Research Group standards. Libraries were pooled for sequencing, and variation in per-sample TCR yields was attributed mainly to small differences in library volumes within the pool. The patient cohort, mostly female, included alopecia areata with under or over 50% scalp involvement, alopecia totalis and alopecia universalis.

What the study reported, not specific to this receptor: Expanded TCRs formed significantly more large CDR3 similarity clusters than pre-sensitization or healthy control sets, consistent with antigen-driven responses. DPC sensitization did not change the number of TCRs with a frequency above 1 in 1000, and there was no evidence of changes in global repertoire structure. Alopecia, a presumed autoimmune disease, was present in all patients, so the immune response of the patients might differ from that of healthy individuals. After repeated subsampling, changes were observed in the strength of the expansion versus patch-test correlation and in the threshold at which the correlation became significant. Patch test score correlated positively with the number of PT1 expanded TCRs, reaching significance at thresholds 8, 16 and 32 but not at 4.

The time point label corresponds to: patch test 1, 2 weeks after DPC sensitization. What the treatment or condition label conveys for this sample: therapeutic diphenylcyclopropenone sensitization with weekly scalp DPC. At each patch-test visit, blood was drawn before the patch test was applied. To be eligible, patients had to be aged 18 to 70, diagnosed with alopecia and judged suitable for DPC therapy, while pregnant patients were excluded. Total RNA was extracted from unfractionated whole blood collected in Tempus Blood RNA tubes. Library preparation employed RACE. The listed sequencing device is NextSeq 500. During library preparation, unique molecular identifiers were attached to individual cDNA molecules so that TCRs could be counted quantitatively and reproducibly. For every blood RNA sample, sequencing covered both the TCR alpha and TCR beta chains. For the original study's pipeline: The median number of TCRs per sample was over 95,000, ranging from 23,224 to 690,600. The Decombinator software suite was used to annotate V, J and CDR3 in the TCR reads. For PS versus PT1 abundance plots, all samples were subsampled to the same number of TCRs (28,000). TCRs were defined as expanded if absent before sensitization and observed at least eight times at the 2-week time point. TCRdb reanalyzed the raw reads on its own, using fastp at Q25 for trimming and MiXCR for clone calling, and kept in-frame beta chains. One record per CDR3 amino acid sequence lists the most common genes and DNA. The authors' filters were not applied to this entry. This sample comprises approximately 82,000 distinct CDR3 sequences, about 10% of them detected only once. Roughly 3.6% of the sample belongs to the ten largest clones.

From the cysteine up to the phenylalanine, the CDR3 has a length of 17 residues. The entry retains the CDR3 DNA only, 51 bases that are in frame from base 1. Via the germline V gene, CDR1 is MNHNS and CDR2 SASEGT. Germline trimming: 0 bases from V, 3 bases from J; junction bases outside gene matches: 8. This clonotype was detected only a few times. Its target antigen remains unknown. There are no base qualities to consult, and no much larger clone falls within one base. In this chain, TRBV6-1 is recombined with TRBJ1-5; 7 central bases correspond to TRBD1. Material: whole blood, obtained in connection with sensitization to the hapten diphenylcyclopropenone (DPC). The TCR originated in a woman aged 55-70 years with alopecia areata. Some clones in this sample may be carry-over from other donors' samples. In nucleotide form, the sequence is TGTGCCAGCAGTGAAGCGCACAGACAGGGCTCCAATCAGCCCCAGCATTTT. This sequence encodes CASSEAHRQGSNQPQHF.